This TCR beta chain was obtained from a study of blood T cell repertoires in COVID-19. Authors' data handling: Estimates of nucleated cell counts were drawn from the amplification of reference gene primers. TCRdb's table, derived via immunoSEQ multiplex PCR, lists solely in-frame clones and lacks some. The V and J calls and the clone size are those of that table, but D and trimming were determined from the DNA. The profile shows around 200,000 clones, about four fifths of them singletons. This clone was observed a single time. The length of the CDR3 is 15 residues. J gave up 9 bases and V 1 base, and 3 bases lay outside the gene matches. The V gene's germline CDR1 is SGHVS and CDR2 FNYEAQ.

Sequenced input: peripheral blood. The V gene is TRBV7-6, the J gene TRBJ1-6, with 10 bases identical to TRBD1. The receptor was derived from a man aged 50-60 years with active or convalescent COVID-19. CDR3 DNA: TGTGCCAGCAGCTTAGTGGGGACAGGGGTTTCACCCCTCCACTTT. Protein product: CASSLVGTGVSPLHF.